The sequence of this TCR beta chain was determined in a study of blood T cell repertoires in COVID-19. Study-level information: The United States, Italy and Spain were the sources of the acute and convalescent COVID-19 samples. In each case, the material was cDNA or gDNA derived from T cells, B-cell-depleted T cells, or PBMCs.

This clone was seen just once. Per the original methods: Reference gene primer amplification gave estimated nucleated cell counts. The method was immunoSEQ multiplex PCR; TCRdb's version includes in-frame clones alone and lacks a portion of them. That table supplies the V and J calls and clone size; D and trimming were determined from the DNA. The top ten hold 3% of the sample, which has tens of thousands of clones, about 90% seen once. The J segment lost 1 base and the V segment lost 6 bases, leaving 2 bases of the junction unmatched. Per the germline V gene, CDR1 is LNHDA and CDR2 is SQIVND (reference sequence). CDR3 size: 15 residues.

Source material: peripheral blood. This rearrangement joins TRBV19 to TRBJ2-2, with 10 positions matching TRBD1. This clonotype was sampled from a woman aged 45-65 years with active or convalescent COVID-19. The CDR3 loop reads CASRRTGGNTGELFF. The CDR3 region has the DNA TGTGCCAGTAGGCGGACAGGGGGGAACACCGGGGAGCTGTTTTTT.